The following is a T cell receptor (beta chain) sequence with its context. This clonotype was detected many times. Its binding antigen is unknown. One base away there is no much larger clone; base qualities are not given. For repertoire sequencing, the TCR beta CDR3 regions were amplified from RNA transcripts. The first round of RT-PCR was done with HTBI primers and the Qiagen OneStep RT-PCR kit, and was followed by a second round of multiplex PCR, then size selection and purification. Libraries were sequenced paired-end with 100 bp reads on an Illumina HiSeq2000. From the authors' description of their analysis: SOAPnuke was used for read processing, and reads with adapters, uncalled bases, a mean Phred below 15, or no exact constant-primer or identifier match were discarded. COPE v1.2.5 was used to merge high-quality paired reads. Each unique nucleotide sequence was treated as a clonotype, and MiTCR v1.1 was used to align the clonotypes to the IMGT TRB V, D and J references. The analysis was limited to V-J combinations with a frequency above 0.0001, which together covered approximately 99% of repertoires. For each V-J combination, a TCR clonal expansion and chaos score was defined as F50 clonal expansion divided by the chaos observed in the TCRdist matrix. Welch's t-statistics and random forest were used to reduce features to about 14 V-J combinations, which were fed into a naive Bayes classifier. Thyroid-blood repertoire similarity was quantified with the Morisita-Horn index. TCRdb applied fastp at Q25 and MiXCR to the public reads, then kept only in-frame beta chains. Here each entry gathers all rows of one CDR3 protein and keeps the most common genes and DNA. TCRdb, not the original authors, processed these V and J calls. The sample contains approximately 1.2 million distinct CDR3 sequences, about two fifths of them found a single time. The ten most abundant clones make up approximately 10% of the sample.

The data were obtained in a study of Graves' ophthalmopathy and Graves' hyperthyroidism (dated by TCRdb to about 2018). In the study overall: Hyperthyroidism was defined as stable when no progression to ophthalmopathy occurred within 18 months of follow-up. After sampling, hyperthyroidism patients received methimazole starting at 30 mg daily, and ophthalmopathy patients received high-dose intravenous methylprednisolone. To explore V-J signatures distinguishing ophthalmopathy from hyperthyroidism, a discovery set of more than 95 patients (more than 40 ophthalmopathy, some 57 stable hyperthyroidism) was enrolled. In total, under 150 blood samples were TCR-sequenced: approximately 42 ophthalmopathy, approximately 80 hyperthyroidism and some 17 hyperthyroidism-to-ophthalmopathy patients. In a handful of hyperthyroidism patients, the T-cell repertoire of thyroid tissue was compared with the T-cell repertoire of blood. For independent validation, a separate cohort was made up of around 19 hyperthyroidism patients plus 17 patients who later progressed from hyperthyroidism to ophthalmopathy. The study used signatures of the TCR beta repertoire to tell Graves' ophthalmopathy apart from Graves' hyperthyroidism and to predict which patients would progress to ophthalmopathy.

V and J are truncated by 2 bases and 7 bases respectively, leaving an intervening sequence of 12 bases. The CDR3 goes from the cysteine to the phenylalanine over 14 residues. The DNA shown is the 42-base CDR3, in frame from base 1. CDR1 and CDR2 were assigned from the germline V gene as SGHRS and YFSETQ. General findings and caveats noted by the study authors: Most expanded thyroid clonotypes with a frequency above 0.001 also appeared in blood, which suggests that blood repertoires may reflect the immune response in the thyroid. The 13-signature model separated ophthalmopathy from stable hyperthyroidism with approximately 90% sensitivity and about 84% specificity in cross-validation, and 80%/75% in the test set. In validation, the model predicted ophthalmopathy progression with about 70% sensitivity and around 72% specificity; about a dozen predicted patients were CT-confirmed with GO in a median of approximately 6.5 months. No statistical method was used to predetermine the sample size, and group allocation was not hidden from the investigators.

Hyperthyroidism patients were newly diagnosed, were aged 18 to 65 years, and had a disease duration under 2 months. Anyone with other autoimmune diseases, uncontrolled infections, pregnancy or lactation was excluded from the study. Clinical symptoms, serum thyroxine, TRAb, thyroid ultrasound and orbital computed tomography were used for diagnosis. Total RNA was extracted using Trizol reagent, and RNA quality was checked on an Agilent 2100 Bioanalyzer. Sequenced material: peripheral blood or thyroid tissue (not recorded which). This TCR derives from an adult man with Graves' hyperthyroidism. The chain is assembled from TRBV5-1 and TRBJ1-4, with no confident D gene call. At the DNA level, the sequence is TGCGCCAGCAGCTTATATGTAGAGAGTGAAAAACTGTTTTTT. Its amino acids are CASSLYVESEKLFF. The entire variable domain, with the stretches around the CDR3 drawn from the reference TRBV5-1 and TRBJ1-4 proteins, is KAGVTQTPRYLIKTRGQQVTLSCSPISGHRSVSWYQQTPGQGLQFLFEYFSETQRNKGNFPGRFSGRQFSNSRSEMNVSTLELGDSALYLCASSLYVESEKLFFGSGTQLSVL.